This T cell receptor (beta chain) came from a study of blood T cell repertoires in COVID-19. Across the whole study: From T cells, B-cell-depleted T cells, or PBMCs came the material, which was cDNA or gDNA.

V was shortened by 9 bases and J by 0 bases, with 9 bases between the two germline ends. The CDR3 is made up of 12 amino acids. Germline values: CDR1 LNHDA, CDR2 SQIVND (reference sequence). Profiled with immunoSEQ multiplex PCR; TCRdb holds only in-frame clones, not every one. Found here are just over 60,000 clones, roughly 80% of them singletons; the top ten hold about 20%. The sequence was obtained from a man in his fifties or sixties with acute or convalescent COVID-19. V and J are TRBV19 and TRBJ2-7; D is ambiguous. The sequenced sample consisted of peripheral blood. CDR3 amino acids: CASGLGSYEQYF. The CDR3 DNA reads TGTGCCAGCGGGTTGGGCTCCTACGAGCAGTACTTC.